A selection of T cell receptor beta chains follows, all from one sample in a study of T-cell memory formation after mild COVID-19. MiXCR was run by TCRdb on the 5' RACE reads, yielding one entry per CDR3 protein. In the table there are around 400,000 distinct CDR3 sequences, approximately 25% of which are singletons. Sequencing was carried out using PBMCs or a T cell subset sorted from them (not recorded which). Receptors originate from an adult woman who had mild COVID-19 (a few samples of this study predate the infection). Cell type and time point are not known. The CDR3 runs from the conserved cysteine through the conserved F or W. The order of the fields is V gene, J gene, D gene, clone size, CDR3 DNA, CDR3 protein. The D gene is left open where the match is weak. Part of the rows lack a size; the others show once, few, many or a class for expanded clones.

V gene: TRBV5-1; J gene: TRBJ2-5; D gene: -; clone size: few; CDR3 DNA: TGCGCCAGCAGCTTGGATCGAGGGGGGGCGCGTGGAGAGACCCAGTACTTC; CDR3 protein: CASSLDRGGARGETQYF
V gene: TRBV6-5; J gene: TRBJ2-1; D gene: -; clone size: many; CDR3 DNA: TGTGCCAGCAGGGTCAGGTACCCGTCCTACAATGAGCAGTTCTTC; CDR3 protein: CASRVRYPSYNEQFF
V gene: TRBV15; J gene: TRBJ2-2; D gene: -; clone size: -; CDR3 DNA: TGTGCCACCAGCAAAGCCCTCGGGGAGCTGTTTTTT; CDR3 protein: CATSKALGELFF
V gene: TRBV7-2; J gene: TRBJ2-1; D gene: -; clone size: -; CDR3 DNA: TGTGCCAGCAGCAATAAGGGCTGGTACAATGAGCAGTTCTTC; CDR3 protein: CASSNKGWYNEQFF
V gene: TRBV12-3/TRBV12-4; J gene: TRBJ2-7; D gene: TRBD1; clone size: few; CDR3 DNA: TGTGCCAGCAGTTCGGACAGGGGGCATGACTACGAGCAGTACTTC; CDR3 protein: CASSSDRGHDYEQYF
V gene: TRBV6-4; J gene: TRBJ1-2; D gene: -; clone size: -; CDR3 DNA: TGTGCCAGCAGTGACGGTTCGAACTATGGCTACACCTTC; CDR3 protein: CASSDGSNYGYTF
V gene: TRBV12-3/TRBV12-4; J gene: TRBJ2-1; D gene: TRBD2; clone size: -; CDR3 DNA: TGTGCCAGCAGCTTCCCGGAAGCGGGAGCTTCCTACAATGAGCAGTTCTTC; CDR3 protein: CASSFPEAGASYNEQFF
V gene: TRBV20-1; J gene: TRBJ2-3; D gene: -; clone size: -; CDR3 DNA: TGCAGTGCCCCCCAAGGTCAGACAGATACGCAGTATTTT; CDR3 protein: CSAPQGQTDTQYF
V gene: TRBV24-1; J gene: TRBJ2-2; D gene: -; clone size: few; CDR3 DNA: TGTGCCACCAGTGAGGGTAACTGGAACACCGGGGAGCTGTTTTTT; CDR3 protein: CATSEGNWNTGELFF
V gene: TRBV20-1; J gene: TRBJ2-1; D gene: -; clone size: -; CDR3 DNA: TGCAGTGCTTCCCCCAGGGGCAGGCTTTACAATGAGCAGTTCTTC; CDR3 protein: CSASPRGRLYNEQFF
V gene: TRBV7-6; J gene: TRBJ2-1; D gene: -; clone size: -; CDR3 DNA: TGTGCCAGCAGCTCAGGACCCCAAGAGAGGGTGTTCTTC; CDR3 protein: CASSSGPQERVFF
V gene: TRBV6-4; J gene: TRBJ2-7; D gene: -; clone size: -; CDR3 DNA: TGTGCCAGCAGTGAAGGAGCGGGCCCCTACGAGCAGTACTTC; CDR3 protein: CASSEGAGPYEQYF
V gene: TRBV7-8; J gene: TRBJ2-1; D gene: -; clone size: -; CDR3 DNA: TGTGCCAGCAGCTTATCAGACAGTGGGGGGCAGTTCTTC; CDR3 protein: CASSLSDSGGQFF
V gene: TRBV7-9; J gene: TRBJ2-1; D gene: TRBD2; clone size: many; CDR3 DNA: TGTGCCAGCAGCTTAAAAGCGGGAGTCTCTGAGCAGTTCTTC; CDR3 protein: CASSLKAGVSEQFF
V gene: TRBV20-1; J gene: TRBJ2-7; D gene: -; clone size: -; CDR3 DNA: TGCAGTGCTAGAGCTAGACAGACCTACGAGCAGTACTTC; CDR3 protein: CSARARQTYEQYF
V gene: TRBV12-3/TRBV12-4; J gene: TRBJ2-1; D gene: TRBD2; clone size: -; CDR3 DNA: TGTGCCAGCAGGTTAGCGGGGGGGTATTCCTACAATGAGCAGTTCTTC; CDR3 protein: CASRLAGGYSYNEQFF
V gene: TRBV12-3/TRBV12-4; J gene: TRBJ1-1; D gene: -; clone size: few; CDR3 DNA: TGTGCCAGCGAGGGGGTTCTCACTGAAGCTTTCTTT; CDR3 protein: CASEGVLTEAFF
V gene: TRBV14; J gene: TRBJ2-1; D gene: TRBD2; clone size: -; CDR3 DNA: TGTGCCAGCAGCCAAGATAGGATGTTGGCCCAGCGGGGCCCCGAGCAGTTCTTC; CDR3 protein: CASSQDRMLAQRGPEQFF
V gene: TRBV12-3/TRBV12-4; J gene: TRBJ1-5; D gene: -; clone size: few; CDR3 DNA: TGTGCCAGCAGTCAAAGATCCACAGATCAGCCCCAGCATTTT; CDR3 protein: CASSQRSTDQPQHF
V gene: TRBV20-1; J gene: TRBJ1-6; D gene: -; clone size: few; CDR3 DNA: TGCAGTGCCCAGGACCTTCAAAAGTATAATTCACCCCTCCACTTT; CDR3 protein: CSAQDLQKYNSPLHF
V gene: TRBV4-1; J gene: TRBJ1-1; D gene: -; clone size: -; CDR3 DNA: TGCGCCAGCAGCCAAGGTCGGCCCCGGAAACTGAACACTGAAGCTTTCTTT; CDR3 protein: CASSQGRPRKLNTEAFF
V gene: TRBV4-3; J gene: TRBJ2-3; D gene: TRBD2; clone size: few; CDR3 DNA: TGCGCCAGCAGCCTTACGAGCGGGAGGGTCGCAGATACGCAGTATTTT; CDR3 protein: CASSLTSGRVADTQYF
V gene: TRBV5-1; J gene: TRBJ1-1; D gene: -; clone size: few; CDR3 DNA: TGCGCCAGCAGCTTGGCAGGCCAAAAGGACACTGAAGCTTTCTTT; CDR3 protein: CASSLAGQKDTEAFF
V gene: TRBV7-2; J gene: TRBJ2-1; D gene: -; clone size: -; CDR3 DNA: TGTGCCAGCAGCGCCTCCACATCGGGGCAGTTCTTC; CDR3 protein: CASSASTSGQFF
V gene: TRBV12-3/TRBV12-4; J gene: TRBJ2-1; D gene: -; clone size: many; CDR3 DNA: TGTGCCAGCACATCGTCAATGGTGCCTACCGGGGATGAGCAGTTCTTC; CDR3 protein: CASTSSMVPTGDEQFF
V gene: TRBV7-3; J gene: TRBJ2-5; D gene: -; clone size: -; CDR3 DNA: TGTGCCAGCAGCCCGGGTGGCGGGTACCAAGAGACCCAGTACTTC; CDR3 protein: CASSPGGGYQETQYF
V gene: TRBV21-1; J gene: TRBJ2-7; D gene: -; clone size: few; CDR3 DNA: TGTGCCAGCAGCAAAGGCCGCTGGGGGGCTCTCTCCTACGAGCAGTACTTC; CDR3 protein: CASSKGRWGALSYEQYF
V gene: TRBV19; J gene: TRBJ2-1; D gene: TRBD2; clone size: -; CDR3 DNA: TGTGCCAGTAAAAGGACTAGCGGGAGCTCCTACAATGAGCAGTTCTTC; CDR3 protein: CASKRTSGSSYNEQFF
V gene: TRBV5-1; J gene: TRBJ1-5; D gene: -; clone size: -; CDR3 DNA: TGCGCCAGCAGCTTGGACGGGTTCGATCAGCCCCAGCATTTT; CDR3 protein: CASSLDGFDQPQHF
V gene: TRBV6-6; J gene: TRBJ2-5; D gene: -; clone size: many; CDR3 DNA: TGTGCCAGCAGGACCGGGGCCCGAGAGACCCAGTACTTC; CDR3 protein: CASRTGARETQYF
V gene: TRBV4-3; J gene: TRBJ2-3; D gene: -; clone size: -; CDR3 DNA: TGCGCCAGCAGCCAAGATTTGGACGGTACGCAGTATTTT; CDR3 protein: CASSQDLDGTQYF
V gene: TRBV18; J gene: TRBJ2-7; D gene: -; clone size: few; CDR3 DNA: TGTGCCAGCTCACCACCGGCGGGCCCTACCTACGAGCAGTACTTC; CDR3 protein: CASSPPAGPTYEQYF
V gene: TRBV4-2; J gene: TRBJ1-5; D gene: -; clone size: few; CDR3 DNA: TGTGCCAGCAGCCACGTTCGTGGGAATCAGCCCCAGCATTTT; CDR3 protein: CASSHVRGNQPQHF
V gene: TRBV12-3/TRBV12-4; J gene: TRBJ2-2; D gene: TRBD2; clone size: -; CDR3 DNA: TGTGCCAGCAGTTTGACTAGCGAGGGGACCGGGGAGCTGTTTTTT; CDR3 protein: CASSLTSEGTGELFF
V gene: TRBV5-1; J gene: TRBJ2-7; D gene: TRBD1; clone size: many; CDR3 DNA: TGCGCCAGCAGCTTGGGCGGGACAGGGCCCTACGAGCAGTACTTC; CDR3 protein: CASSLGGTGPYEQYF
V gene: TRBV20-1; J gene: TRBJ2-3; D gene: -; clone size: -; CDR3 DNA: TGCAGTGCTAGTGATAGGCGCGATACGCAGTATTTT; CDR3 protein: CSASDRRDTQYF
V gene: TRBV7-9; J gene: TRBJ2-2; D gene: -; clone size: -; CDR3 DNA: TGTGCCAGCAGTCCTTCTAGTTCCGGGGAGCTGTTTTTT; CDR3 protein: CASSPSSSGELFF
V gene: TRBV4-3; J gene: TRBJ2-1; D gene: -; clone size: few; CDR3 DNA: TGCGCCAGCAGCCAAGATGGACAGCCCTACAATGAGCAGTTCTTC; CDR3 protein: CASSQDGQPYNEQFF
V gene: TRBV3-1; J gene: TRBJ1-1; D gene: -; clone size: -; CDR3 DNA: TGTGCCAGCAGCCAAGAAGCCCCGGTGGGACGGACTGAAGCTTTCTTT; CDR3 protein: CASSQEAPVGRTEAFF